A selection of T cell receptor beta chains follows, all from one sample in a study of blood T cell repertoires in COVID-19. Measured with immunoSEQ multiplex PCR; TCRdb has only the in-frame clones, and not every one. The sample shows 120,000 to 150,000 clones, approximately 83% of them seen only once. Sequencing was performed on peripheral blood. The source is a woman in her sixties with COVID-19, enrolled during active disease. CDR3s include the opening cysteine and the closing phenylalanine or tryptophan. A D gene is named only where the DNA matches it firmly. Rows may omit the clone size; those that give it use once, few, many or a size class.

j_gene | abundance | v_gene | d_gene | CDR3nt | CDR3aa
TRBJ2-7 | - | TRBV24-1 | TRBD2 | TGTGCCACCAGTGAAAAAGGACTAGCGGGGGCCGAGCAGTACTTC | CATSEKGLAGAEQYF
TRBJ2-7 | few | TRBV7-9 | TRBD1 | TGTGCCAGCAGCCAACAGGGGTACGAGCAGTACTTC | CASSQQGYEQYF
TRBJ1-1 | - | TRBV7-9 | - | TGTGCCAGCAGCTTCCCTCAGAAAAACACTGAAGCTTTCTTT | CASSFPQKNTEAFF
TRBJ2-5 | - | TRBV15 | TRBD2 | TGTGCCACCAGCAGAGATCTTATAGCGGGGGCCTTACAAGAGACCCAGTACTTC | CATSRDLIAGALQETQYF
TRBJ1-1 | - | TRBV3-1/TRBV3-2 | - | TGTGCCAGCAGCCAAGAGGGCCCTGAAGCTTTCTTT | CASSQEGPEAFF
TRBJ2-7 | - | TRBV6-5 | - | TGTGCCAGCAGTTACTCCGAGTCCACCCCTTACGAGCAGTACTTC | CASSYSESTPYEQYF
TRBJ2-1 | few | TRBV27 | - | TGTGCCAGCAGTTTATACGGGGGAACCTACAATGAGCAGTTCTTC | CASSLYGGTYNEQFF
TRBJ1-6 | once | TRBV5-1 | - | TGCGCCAGCAGCCTGAGGTCAGAAAGTTCACCCCTCCACTTT | CASSLRSESSPLHF
TRBJ2-5 | - | TRBV9 | - | TGTGCCAGCAGCGTAGGGTCTATACAAGAGACCCAGTACTTC | CASSVGSIQETQYF
TRBJ1-1 | - | TRBV11-2 | - | TGTGCCAGCAGCTTGAGGGGGTCATACGACACTGAAGCTTTCTTT | CASSLRGSYDTEAFF
TRBJ2-3 | - | TRBV18 | - | TGTGCCAGCTCACCCGGGAGCACAGATACGCAGTATTTT | CASSPGSTDTQYF
TRBJ1-1 | - | TRBV7-3 | TRBD1 | TGTGCCAGCAGCCCAGCGGGGACAGGGGTAACTGAAGCTTTCTTT | CASSPAGTGVTEAFF
TRBJ2-7 | - | TRBV11-3 | - | TGTGCCAGCAGCTTAGCAGGGAACTACGAGCAGTACTTC | CASSLAGNYEQYF
TRBJ1-1 | few | TRBV4-2 | TRBD1 | TGTGCCAGCAGCCCCGTCCCCGACAGGGGTCTGAACACTGAAGCTTTCTTT | CASSPVPDRGLNTEAFF
TRBJ1-2 | - | TRBV29-1 | TRBD1 | TGCAGCGTCGGGGGACAGGGAGGTCGCTACACCTTC | CSVGGQGGRYTF
TRBJ1-1 | - | TRBV7-9 | - | TGTGCCAGCAGCTCAATGAACACTGAAGCTTTCTTT | CASSSMNTEAFF
TRBJ1-5 | - | TRBV6-5 | - | TGTGCCAGCAGTTACTCGGGGGGTCACGATCAGCCCCAGCATTTT | CASSYSGGHDQPQHF
TRBJ1-5 | once | TRBV25-1 | TRBD1 | TGTGCCAGCAGCACAGGGGGCTCAGCTCAGCCCCAGCATTTT | CASSTGGSAQPQHF
TRBJ2-1 | - | TRBV6-2/TRBV6-3 | - | TGTGCCAGCAGTTATACACAGGTCATAAACAATGAGCAGTTCTTC | CASSYTQVINNEQFF
TRBJ1-3 | - | TRBV2 | - | TGTGCCAGCGCACAGGGTTTGGCTGGAAACACCATATATTTT | CASAQGLAGNTIYF
TRBJ1-5 | - | TRBV7-2 | TRBD1 | TGTGCCAGCAGCCCGAGACAGGGACAGGGCAATCAGCCCCAGCATTTT | CASSPRQGQGNQPQHF
TRBJ2-3 | once | TRBV5-4 | - | TGTGCCAGCAGCTTGGCTAGCTTGGTGGGCACAGATACGCAGTATTTT | CASSLASLVGTDTQYF
TRBJ1-2 | - | TRBV4-2 | - | TGTGCCAGCAGTGAGGGCTATGGCTACACCTTC | CASSEGYGYTF
TRBJ1-1 | - | TRBV4-3 | TRBD1 | TGCGCCAGCAGAGACAGGGGGGGCACTGAAGCTTTCTTT | CASRDRGGTEAFF
TRBJ1-2 | once | TRBV7-9 | TRBD1 | TGTGCCAGCAGCTTAGGACAGGGGGCTCGGAACTATGGCTACACCTTC | CASSLGQGARNYGYTF
TRBJ2-3 | - | TRBV29-1 | TRBD1 | TGCAGCGTGGGAGGACAGGGGGTCTCAGATACGCAGTATTTT | CSVGGQGVSDTQYF
TRBJ2-3 | - | TRBV19 | TRBD1 | TGTGCCAGTAGTATAGGGACAGGGGCTGGAGATACGCAGTATTTT | CASSIGTGAGDTQYF
TRBJ2-4 | once | TRBV6-5 | - | TGTGCCAGCAGTTACGCCTTGGCTGGGAGCATTCAGTACTTC | CASSYALAGSIQYF
TRBJ1-5 | - | TRBV4-2 | TRBD1 | TGTGCCAGCAGCCAGTCAGACAGGGGAAGCAATCAGCCCCAGCATTTT | CASSQSDRGSNQPQHF
TRBJ2-3 | - | TRBV5-1 | - | TGCGCCAGCAGCTTCGTCTCGCCGGTTGATACGCAGTATTTT | CASSFVSPVDTQYF
TRBJ2-1 | - | TRBV5-4 | TRBD2 | TGTGCCAGCAGCTTGGGGTCTAGCGGGGATGAGCAGTTCTTC | CASSLGSSGDEQFF
TRBJ1-5 | - | TRBV19 | - | TGTGCCAGTAGTATCGGGAGTTGGCCCCAGCATTTT | CASSIGSWPQHF
TRBJ2-2 | once | TRBV2 | - | TGTGCCAGCAGTGAGTTTAGCGTGGACAGTGCGAACACCGGGGAGCTGTTTTTT | CASSEFSVDSANTGELFF
TRBJ2-7 | - | TRBV5-6 | - | TGTGCCAGCAGCTTCAGGGCAGGAGCCTACGAGCAGTACTTC | CASSFRAGAYEQYF
TRBJ2-3 | - | TRBV4-1 | TRBD1 | TGCGCCAGCAGCCGGGGACAGGGCACAGATACGCAGTATTTT | CASSRGQGTDTQYF
TRBJ2-5 | - | TRBV27 | - | TGTGCCAGCAGCCTCCTGCCGGGGGGCCTCAAAGAGACCCAGTACTTC | CASSLLPGGLKETQYF
TRBJ1-1 | - | TRBV6-5 | TRBD1 | TGTGCCAGCAGTTACGGGACAGGGACTGTGAACACTGAAGCTTTCTTT | CASSYGTGTVNTEAFF
TRBJ2-1 | - | TRBV7-3 | TRBD1 | TGTGCCAGCAGCTACCCCCTACAGGGGACCGAGCAGTTCTTC | CASSYPLQGTEQFF
TRBJ1-4 | - | TRBV25-1 | - | TGTGCCAGCAGTGAAAGGGACACTCCTGAAAAACTGTTTTTT | CASSERDTPEKLFF
TRBJ2-3 | - | TRBV24-1 | - | TGTGCCACCAGTGGGTTAGCGGAACCCACAGATACGCAGTATTTT | CATSGLAEPTDTQYF
TRBJ1-2 | - | TRBV4-3 | - | TGCGCCAGCAGCCAAGAGTCGTTTCGGACAGAACGGACGTCCGGCTACACCTTC | CASSQESFRTERTSGYTF
TRBJ1-1 | - | TRBV6-6 | TRBD1 | TGTGCCAGCAGTTACGGACAGGGGGCGGAAGCTTTCTTT | CASSYGQGAEAFF
TRBJ2-3 | - | TRBV2 | TRBD2 | TGTGCCAGCACCAGACGGACTAGCGGGGGAGATACGCAGTATTTT | CASTRRTSGGDTQYF
TRBJ1-5 | - | TRBV6-6 | TRBD1 | TGTGCCAGCAGTTACTCGACAGGGAATCAGCCCCAGCATTTT | CASSYSTGNQPQHF
TRBJ1-1 | - | TRBV27 | - | TGTGCCAGCCAGGCAGGGACTGAAGCTTTCTTT | CASQAGTEAFF
TRBJ1-1 | - | TRBV7-9 | - | TGTGCCAGCATCCCCCCTGGGGGGGTATTGAACACTGAAGCTTTCTTT | CASIPPGGVLNTEAFF
TRBJ1-1 | - | TRBV5-1 | - | TGCGCCAGCAGCCTCAGTCGTACTGAAGCTTTCTTT | CASSLSRTEAFF
TRBJ1-2 | - | TRBV6-2/TRBV6-3 | - | TGTGCCAGCAGTTACCGACAGAAACTTAACTATGGCTACACCTTC | CASSYRQKLNYGYTF
TRBJ1-4 | - | TRBV5-6 | TRBD1 | TGTGCCAGCAGCTCAACGTCAACAGGGGTTGCTAATGAAAAACTGTTTTTT | CASSSTSTGVANEKLFF
TRBJ2-5 | - | TRBV11-3 | - | TGTGCCAGCAGCTTGGGCCTGGGCTCCCGAGAGACCCAGTACTTC | CASSLGLGSRETQYF
TRBJ1-6 | - | TRBV18 | - | TGTGCCAGCTCACCCTCCCGTGGAAGCGCCACGCCCTATAATTCACCCCTCCACTTT | CASSPSRGSATPYNSPLHF
TRBJ2-7 | - | TRBV2 | TRBD2 | TGTGCCAGCAGGGCCGGGACTAGCGGGGGTACGGAGTACTTC | CASRAGTSGGTEYF
TRBJ1-3 | - | TRBV19 | - | TGTGCCAGTAGTATCGGGGACACCATATATTTT | CASSIGDTIYF
TRBJ2-4 | - | TRBV2 | - | TGTGCCAGCAGTGAATCAAATAAGAACAGGGATTCTATAGCCAAAAACATTCAGTACTTC | CASSESNKNRDSIAKNIQYF
TRBJ2-7 | - | TRBV5-1 | TRBD1 | TGCGCCAGCAGCTTACGGGGGGACAGGGACGAGCAGTACTTC | CASSLRGDRDEQYF
TRBJ2-7 | - | TRBV3-1/TRBV3-2 | TRBD1 | TGTGCCAGCAGCCGGAAGCAGGGACAGGGGGTCTCCTCCTACGAGCAGTACTTC | CASSRKQGQGVSSYEQYF
TRBJ2-7 | - | TRBV7-2 | TRBD1 | TGTGCCAGCAGTCGACCGGGACAGTCCTACGAGCAGTACTTC | CASSRPGQSYEQYF
TRBJ1-2 | - | TRBV5-6 | TRBD1 | TGTGCCAGCAGCTCCGACGAGGGACAGGCCTTGGAGGGCTACACCTTC | CASSSDEGQALEGYTF